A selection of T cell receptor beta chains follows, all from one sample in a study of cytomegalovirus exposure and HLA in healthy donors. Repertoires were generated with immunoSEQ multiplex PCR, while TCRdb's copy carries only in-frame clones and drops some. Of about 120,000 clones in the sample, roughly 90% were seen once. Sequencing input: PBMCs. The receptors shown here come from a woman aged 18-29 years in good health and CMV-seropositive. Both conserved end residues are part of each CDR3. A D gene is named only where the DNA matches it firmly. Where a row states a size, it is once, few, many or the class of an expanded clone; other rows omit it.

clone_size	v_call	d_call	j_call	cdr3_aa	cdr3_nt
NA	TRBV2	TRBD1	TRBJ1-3	CASVARDRGVRNTIYF	TGTGCCAGCGTTGCCCGGGACAGGGGAGTGAGGAACACCATATATTTT
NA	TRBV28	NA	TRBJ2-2	CATPFTGTGELFF	TGTGCCACCCCATTTACAGGGACCGGGGAGCTGTTTTTT
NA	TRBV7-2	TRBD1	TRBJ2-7	CASSRRDRGYEQYF	TGTGCCAGCAGCCGCCGGGACAGGGGATACGAGCAGTACTTC
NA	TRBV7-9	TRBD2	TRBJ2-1	CASSLVAGGNEQFF	TGTGCCAGCAGCTTAGTAGCGGGAGGGAATGAGCAGTTCTTC
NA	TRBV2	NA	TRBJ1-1	CASSNQGSNTEAFF	TGTGCCAGCAGTAATCAGGGGTCAAACACTGAAGCTTTCTTT
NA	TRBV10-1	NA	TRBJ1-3	CASSVRQVAGNTIYF	TGCGCCAGCAGTGTAAGACAGGTTGCAGGAAACACCATATATTTT
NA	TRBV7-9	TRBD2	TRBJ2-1	CASSMGLAGPGQYEQFF	TGTGCCAGCAGCATGGGACTAGCGGGGCCTGGGCAGTACGAGCAGTTCTTC
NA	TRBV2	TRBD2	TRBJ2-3	CASSDPGGGAFPGVDTQYF	TGTGCCAGCAGTGACCCGGGGGGGGGCGCCTTCCCGGGGGTGGATACGCAGTATTTT
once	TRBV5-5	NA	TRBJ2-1	CASSLSGSSYNEQFF	TGTGCCAGCAGCCTCTCGGGGAGCTCCTACAATGAGCAGTTCTTC
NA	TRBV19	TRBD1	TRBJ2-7	CASSIDREVSKEQYF	TGTGCCAGTAGTATCGACAGGGAAGTCTCGAAAGAGCAGTACTTC
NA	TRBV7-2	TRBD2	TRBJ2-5	CASSLTSVTETQYF	TGTGCCAGCAGCCTTACTAGCGTAACGGAGACCCAGTACTTC
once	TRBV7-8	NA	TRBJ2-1	CASSLQGGEEQFF	TGTGCCAGCAGCTTACAAGGTGGGGAGGAGCAGTTCTTC
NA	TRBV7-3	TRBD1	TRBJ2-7	CASSSSSGTGSNEQYF	TGTGCCAGCAGCTCCTCCTCCGGGACAGGGTCGAACGAGCAGTACTTC
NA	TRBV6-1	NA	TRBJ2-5	CASSAGVSGETQYF	TGTGCCAGCAGTGCCGGGGTTAGCGGTGAGACCCAGTACTTC
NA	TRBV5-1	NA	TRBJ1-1	CASSLNSNTEAFF	TGCGCCAGCAGCCTTAACTCGAACACTGAAGCTTTCTTT
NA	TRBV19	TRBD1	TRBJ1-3	CASTRQGGNTIYF	TGTGCCAGCACTAGACAGGGGGGAAACACCATATATTTT
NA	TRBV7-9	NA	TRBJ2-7	CASSLEGGNSYEQYF	TGTGCCAGCAGCTTAGAAGGGGGTAACTCCTACGAGCAGTACTTC
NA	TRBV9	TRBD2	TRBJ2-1	CASSAVGLAEYNEQFF	TGTGCCAGCAGCGCGGTCGGGCTAGCGGAGTACAATGAGCAGTTCTTC
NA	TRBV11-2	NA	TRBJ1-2	CASSLGQRDYGYTF	TGTGCCAGCAGCCTAGGACAGCGAGACTATGGCTACACCTTC
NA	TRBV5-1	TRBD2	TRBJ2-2	CASSSSRTAGGPAGELFF	TGCGCCAGCAGCTCCTCCCGAACAGCGGGGGGACCCGCCGGGGAGCTGTTTTTT
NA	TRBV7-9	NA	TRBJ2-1	CASSLAGANEQFF	TGTGCCAGCAGCTTAGCGGGAGCCAATGAGCAGTTCTTC
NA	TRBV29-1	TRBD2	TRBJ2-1	CSVGGTSRTDEQFF	TGCAGCGTTGGCGGGACTAGCAGGACCGATGAGCAGTTCTTC
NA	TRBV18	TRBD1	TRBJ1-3	CASSPITGTGFAGTIYF	TGTGCCAGCTCACCGATAACCGGGACAGGGTTCGCTGGTACCATATATTTT
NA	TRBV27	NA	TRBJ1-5	CASSPYSNQPQHF	TGTGCCAGCAGTCCGTATAGCAATCAGCCCCAGCATTTT
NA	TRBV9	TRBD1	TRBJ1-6	CASSVRDREFSPLHF	TGTGCCAGCAGCGTCCGGGACAGGGAATTTTCACCCCTCCACTTT
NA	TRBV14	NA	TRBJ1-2	CASSQELGQSYGYTF	TGTGCCAGCAGCCAAGAATTGGGGCAGAGCTATGGCTACACCTTC
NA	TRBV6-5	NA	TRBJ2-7	CASRPMGGEQYF	TGTGCCAGCAGACCCATGGGGGGAGAGCAGTACTTC
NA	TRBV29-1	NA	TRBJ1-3	CSAAHRNTIYF	TGCAGCGCTGCGCATAGAAACACCATATATTTT
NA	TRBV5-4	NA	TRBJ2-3	CASSFNKGAGDTQYF	TGTGCCAGCAGCTTTAACAAGGGCGCGGGGGATACGCAGTATTTT